Below, 17 T cell receptor beta chains from the same sample are listed, as sequenced in a study of cytotoxic CD8 clonotypes in ibrutinib-treated CLL. Repertoires were generated with immunoSEQ multiplex PCR, while TCRdb's copy carries only in-frame clones and drops some. The table records a few hundred thousand clones, under 80% of them present only once. The starting material was PBMCs, obtained after 24 months of ibrutinib treatment. These receptors all stem from a human donor with chronic lymphocytic leukemia.

The genes are TRBV11-3 and TRBJ2-3, with TRBD2 identical over 10 bases. The ends lost 1 base at V and 4 bases at J; junction bases unmatched: 8. Germline V gives CDR1 SGHNT, CDR2 YENEEA. This CDR3 contains 17 residues. DNA for the CDR3: TGTGCCAGCAGCTTAGCCGTGGCTAGCGGGAGAGCAGATACGCAGTATTTT. Its protein is CASSLAVASGRADTQYF.

This chain links TRBV5-1 with TRBJ2-3; tentatively, D is TRBD1 (5 bases). The length of the CDR3 is 18 residues. The V end lost 0 bases, the J end lost 2 bases, and 19 bases lay between the germline ends. In germline, CDR1 is SGHRS, CDR2 YFSETQ. The CDR3 sequence: CASSLGYAGMGNTDTQYF. DNA for the CDR3: TGCGCCAGCAGCTTGGGGTATGCAGGGATGGGAAACACAGATACGCAGTATTTT. The whole variable domain, filled in from reference TRBV5-1 and TRBJ2-3, reads KAGVTQTPRYLIKTRGQQVTLSCSPISGHRSVSWYQQTPGQGLQFLFEYFSETQRNKGNFPGRFSGRQFSNSRSEMNVSTLELGDSALYLCASSLGYAGMGNTDTQYFGPGTRLTVL.

The chain is built from TRBV29-1 and TRBJ1-3; D ambiguous. V lost 6 bases, J lost 2 bases, and 8 bases lay in between. This CDR3 has 12 amino acids. Germline assignment: CDR1 SQVTM and CDR2 ANQGSEA. The CDR3 here is CSVGVPGNTIYF. DNA of the CDR3: TGCAGCGTAGGTGTCCCTGGAAACACCATATATTTT.

J is TRBJ2-3 and V is TRBV5-4; 11 positions match TRBD1. CDR1 SGHNT and CDR2 YYREEE come from the germline V gene (reference sequence). The CDR3 consists of 17 residues. Unmatched junction bases numbered 9, after V lost 0 bases and J lost 6 bases. CDR3 in amino acids: CASSLEWRTGGRDTQYF. CDR3 DNA sequence: TGTGCCAGCAGCTTGGAATGGAGGACAGGGGGCAGGGATACGCAGTATTTT.

The chain has TRBV27 and TRBJ2-6; TRBD1 aligns across 7 bases. After removal of 5 bases from V and 4 bases from J, the junction contained 8 bases not matched to a gene. The length of the CDR3 is 16 residues. From germline, CDR1 is MNHEY and CDR2 SMNVEV (reference sequence). This CDR3 is CASSREQGYGANVLTF. The CDR3 DNA sequence: TGTGCCAGCAGTCGAGAACAGGGGTACGGGGCCAACGTCCTGACTTTC. Drawing the rest from reference TRBV27 and TRBJ2-6, the complete variable domain is EAQVTQNPRYLITVTGKKLTVTCSQNMNHEYMSWYRQDPGLGLRQIYYSMNVEVTDKGDVPEGYKVSRKEKRNFPLILESPSPNQTSLYFCASSREQGYGANVLTFGAGSRLTVL.

V and J are TRBV6-5 and TRBJ2-7, with D possibly TRBD2 on 6 matching bases. The CDR3 is 14 amino acids. V lost 5 bases to trimming and J lost 5 bases, with 16 bases between them. CDR1 is MNHEY and CDR2 is SVGAGI in the germline V gene. Here the CDR3 DNA reads TGTGCCAGCAGTCCCCGAAGCGGGCCGAACGAGCAGTACTTC. It specifies CASSPRSGPNEQYF.

The chain uses TRBV29-1 and TRBJ2-1; no clear D. Germline V CDR1 and CDR2: SQVTM, ANQGSEA. This CDR3 spans 11 amino acids. The V and J ends lost 3 bases and 9 bases respectively, with 9 bases between them. As DNA, the CDR3 is TGCAGCGTTGAGGAAGCCCTTGAGCAGTTCTTC. Protein product: CSVEEALEQFF.

The chain recombines TRBV5-1 with TRBJ2-2; D is possibly TRBD1 or TRBD2 (6 bases each). Trimming shortened V by 4 bases and J by 0 bases, and 10 bases separated the two germline ends. Germline CDR1 is SGHRS and CDR2 is YFSETQ. The CDR3 contains 15 residues. CDR3 region: CASSRGETNTGELFF. CDR3 nucleotide sequence: TGCGCCAGCAGCAGGGGGGAAACGAACACCGGGGAGCTGTTTTTT.

The chain has TRBV19 and TRBJ1-1, with TRBD1 matching over 7 bases. The CDR3 runs 15 residues. Germline loops: CDR1 LNHDA, CDR2 SQIVND (reference sequence). The V gene end was trimmed by 7 bases and the J gene end by 6 bases; junction bases not matched to a gene: 14. This CDR3 is CASIMPGQRVPEAFF. In nucleotides, the CDR3 is TGTGCCAGTATAATGCCGGGACAGCGTGTACCTGAAGCTTTCTTT.

This chain links TRBV2 with TRBJ2-7; D uncertain. This CDR3 spans 13 amino acids. Germline lookup yields CDR1 SNHLY and CDR2 FYNNEI. Trimming stripped 4 bases from V and 4 bases from J, with 11 bases between. This CDR3 is CASSVNAKYEQYF. In DNA form, the CDR3 reads TGTGCCAGCAGTGTTAACGCGAAATACGAGCAGTACTTC.

This clone was observed a few times. This rearrangement joins TRBV11-3 to TRBJ2-3; TRBD1 agrees at 7 bases. The CDR3 has 13 amino acids. V lost 3 bases and J lost 5; bases outside the gene matches: 2. Germline CDR1 SGHNT, CDR2 YENEEA. In DNA, the CDR3 is TGTGCCAGCAGCTTTGGGACAGTAGATACGCAGTATTTT. Translating it yields CASSFGTVDTQYF.

This rearrangement joins TRBV6-1 to TRBJ2-1; 7 nucleotides agree with TRBD2. V shed 5 bases, J shed 7 bases, and the junction held 11 bases outside the gene matches. The CDR3 contains 15 residues. Per germline, CDR1 MNHNS and CDR2 SASEGT. The CDR3 nucleotides read TGTGCCAGCAGTAGACTAGCCTCCTCGGGGAATGAGCAGTTCTTC. Amino acids: CASSRLASSGNEQFF.

This sequence joins TRBV7-9 and TRBJ2-1; TRBD2 might be the D (5 bases). The V end was cut by 4 bases, the J end by 8 bases, with 9 bases between. Germline CDR1 and CDR2: SEHNR and FQNEAQ (reference sequence). The CDR3 has 12 amino acids. CDR3 residues: CASSYLADEQFF. The CDR3 bases are TGTGCCAGCAGCTATCTAGCAGATGAGCAGTTCTTC.

The chain joins TRBV7-2 to TRBJ1-1, with D tentatively TRBD1 (5 bases). Germline values: CDR1 SGHTA, CDR2 FQGNSA. Trimming removed 5 bases from V and 4 bases from J, with 17 bases in between. The CDR3 totals 15 residues. The CDR3 is CASSPTRVGTTEAFF. Written as DNA, the CDR3 is TGTGCCAGCAGCCCTACACGGGTGGGGACCACTGAAGCTTTCTTT. Full variable domain (missing parts from reference TRBV7-2 and TRBJ1-1): GAGVSQSPSNKVTEKGKDVELRCDPISGHTALYWYRQSLGQGLEFLIYFQGNSAPDKSGLPSDRFSAERTGGSVSTLTIQRTQQEDSAVYLCASSPTRVGTTEAFFGQGTRLTVV.

This chain joins TRBV6-6 and TRBJ1-2; 9 bases are shared with TRBD1. Looked up from germline, CDR1 is MNHNY and CDR2 is SVGAGI (reference sequence). V was clipped by 6 bases and J by 2 bases; unmatched bases: 4. The CDR3 is made up of 14 amino acids. Written as DNA, the CDR3 is TGTGCCAGCAGCGCACAGGGGGCGAACTATGGCTACACCTTC. Protein: CASSAQGANYGYTF.

V gene TRBV27 combines with J gene TRBJ1-2, with 10 nucleotides matching TRBD1. V was pared by 4 bases and J by 7 bases, with 12 bases of the junction left unmatched. This CDR3 has 16 amino acids. Germline V gives CDR1 MNHEY, CDR2 SMNVEV (reference sequence). CDR3 coding DNA: TGTGCCAGCAGTTCCCCTTTCACCGGGACAGGGGTTGGCTACACCTTC. This sequence encodes CASSSPFTGTGVGYTF.

CDR3 sequence (DNA): TGTGCCAGCACCCTTGTCCCCACAGATACGCAGTATTTT. Translation: CASTLVPTDTQYF. V gene TRBV6-6 combines with J gene TRBJ2-3; D uncertain. Trimming pared 7 bases from V and 2 bases from J, leaving 10 bases between. The CDR3 covers 13 residues. The germline V gene has CDR1 MNHNY and CDR2 SVGAGI (reference sequence).